The clone carrying this TCR beta chain has just one count. Its antigen is still unknown. The PCR had 60 Vbeta and 13 Jbeta primers. The data were produced by immunoSEQ multiplex PCR, yet TCRdb's version contains in-frame clones alone and is incomplete. Altogether fewer than 110,000 clones are present, over 70% being singletons, with the ten largest covering over 9.5%. This entry belongs to a study of cytomegalovirus exposure and HLA in healthy donors. Study results and caveats: Later on, an analysis found that several of the most significant clusters appeared to be linked to common viral pathogens, which included parvovirus B19. One later analysis reportedly identified an Asian-associated ancestry cluster that showed fewer N-insertions than the roughly 640-donor mean. Cytomegalovirus status was reportedly diagnosed by the classifier with high specificity and sensitivity. Sequence variants that were highly shared formed a cluster that was likely a sequencing artifact.

The germline gives CDR1 SNHLY, CDR2 FYNNEI. The V and J ends lost 3 bases and 6 bases, in that order; junction bases with no gene match: 7. This CDR3 has 14 amino acids. The sequence came from a middle-aged man in good health and CMV-seronegative. The rearrangement joins TRBV2 to TRBJ2-7; 8 bases are shared with TRBD1. Sequencing used PBMCs. CDR3 nucleotides: TGTGCCAGCAGTGATTCATGGACAGGGAGCGAGCAGTACTTC. Translated: CASSDSWTGSEQYF.